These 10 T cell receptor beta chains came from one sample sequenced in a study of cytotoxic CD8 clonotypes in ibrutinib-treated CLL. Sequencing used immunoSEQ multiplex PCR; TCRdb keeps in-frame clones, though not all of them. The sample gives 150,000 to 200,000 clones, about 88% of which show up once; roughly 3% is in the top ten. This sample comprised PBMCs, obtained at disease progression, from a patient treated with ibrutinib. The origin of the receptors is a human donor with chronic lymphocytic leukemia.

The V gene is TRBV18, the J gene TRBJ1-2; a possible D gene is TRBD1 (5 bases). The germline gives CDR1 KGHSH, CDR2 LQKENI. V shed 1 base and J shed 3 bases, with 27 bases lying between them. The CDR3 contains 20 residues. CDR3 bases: TGTGCCAGCTCACCACGCAGACAGACCTTCAAATCCGTTCCGTACTATGGCTACACCTTC. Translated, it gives CASSPRRQTFKSVPYYGYTF.

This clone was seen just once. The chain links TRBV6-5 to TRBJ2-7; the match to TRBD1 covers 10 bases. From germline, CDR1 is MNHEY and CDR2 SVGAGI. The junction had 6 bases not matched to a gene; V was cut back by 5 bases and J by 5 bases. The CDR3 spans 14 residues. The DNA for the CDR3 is TGTGCCAGCAGTCCAGGGACAGGGGTGCACGAGCAGTACTTC. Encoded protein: CASSPGTGVHEQYF.

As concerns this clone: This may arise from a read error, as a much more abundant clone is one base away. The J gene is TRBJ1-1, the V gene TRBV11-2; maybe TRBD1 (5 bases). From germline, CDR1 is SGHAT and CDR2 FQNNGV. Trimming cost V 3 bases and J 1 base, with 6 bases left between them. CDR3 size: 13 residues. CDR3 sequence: CASSFGGNTEAFF. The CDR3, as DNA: TGTGCCAGCAGCTTTGGGGGGAACACTGAAGCTTTCTTT.

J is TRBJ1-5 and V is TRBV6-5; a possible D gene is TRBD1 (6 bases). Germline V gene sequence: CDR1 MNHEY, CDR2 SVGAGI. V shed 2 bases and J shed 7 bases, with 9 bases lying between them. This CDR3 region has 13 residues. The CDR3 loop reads CASSYRRGQPQHF. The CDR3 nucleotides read TGTGCCAGCAGTTACAGAAGGGGGCAGCCCCAGCATTTT.

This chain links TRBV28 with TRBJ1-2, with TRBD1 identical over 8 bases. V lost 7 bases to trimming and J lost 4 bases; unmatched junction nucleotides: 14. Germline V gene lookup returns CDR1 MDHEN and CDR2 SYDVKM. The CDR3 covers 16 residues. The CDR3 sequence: CASTTPFRTGTYGYTF. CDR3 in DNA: TGTGCCAGCACCACACCCTTCCGGACAGGGACCTATGGCTACACCTTC.

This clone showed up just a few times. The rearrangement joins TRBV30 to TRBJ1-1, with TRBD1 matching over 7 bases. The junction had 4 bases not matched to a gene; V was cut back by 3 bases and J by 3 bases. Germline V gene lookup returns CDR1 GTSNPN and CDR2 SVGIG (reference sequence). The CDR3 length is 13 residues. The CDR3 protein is CAWRTGLDTEAFF. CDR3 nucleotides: TGTGCCTGGAGGACAGGGTTGGACACTGAAGCTTTCTTT.

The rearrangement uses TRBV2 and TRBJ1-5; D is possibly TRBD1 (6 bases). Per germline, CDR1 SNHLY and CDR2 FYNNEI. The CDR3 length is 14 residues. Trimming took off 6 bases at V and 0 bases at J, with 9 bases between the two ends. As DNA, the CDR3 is TGTGCCAGCAGCGGGGGCCGTAGCAATCAGCCCCAGCATTTT. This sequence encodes CASSGGRSNQPQHF.

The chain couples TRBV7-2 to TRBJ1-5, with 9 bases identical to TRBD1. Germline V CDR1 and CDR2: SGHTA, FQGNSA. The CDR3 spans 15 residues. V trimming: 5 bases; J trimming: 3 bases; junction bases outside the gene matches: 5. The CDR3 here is CASSQGTGHNQPQHF. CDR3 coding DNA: TGTGCCAGCAGCCAGGGGACAGGGCACAATCAGCCCCAGCATTTT.

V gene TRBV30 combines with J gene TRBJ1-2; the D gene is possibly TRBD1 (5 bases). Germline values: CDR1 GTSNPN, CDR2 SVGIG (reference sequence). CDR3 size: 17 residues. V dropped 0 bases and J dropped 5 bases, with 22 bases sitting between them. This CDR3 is CAWSVFESGGFRYGYTF. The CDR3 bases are TGTGCCTGGAGTGTCTTCGAATCCGGGGGTTTTCGGTATGGCTACACCTTC.

Written as DNA, the CDR3 is TGTGCCAGCAGCGTAGAGGGACAGGCCTACTATGGCTACACCTTC. It specifies CASSVEGQAYYGYTF. V and J are TRBV9 and TRBJ1-2, with 8 positions matching TRBD1. The germline CDR1 and CDR2 sequences are SGDLS and YYNGEE. This CDR3 contains 15 residues. Germline trimming cut 0 bases from V and 3 bases from J; bases unmatched to any gene: 4.